This T cell receptor beta chain was retrieved from a study of cytomegalovirus exposure and HLA in healthy donors. Looking at the study overall: A prior analysis found more than 90 million unique TCR beta sequences from approximately 200 million T cells.

Study results and caveats: One variant, a missense change in DCLRE1C, was linked in a later analysis to TCR beta V- and J-gene trimming. An apparent linkage of common viral pathogens to several of the most significant clusters emerged in a later analysis.

About this clone: Antigen specificity is unknown.

PCR amplification relied on 60 Vbeta primers (plus 13 Jbeta primers). Sequencing was performed with immunoSEQ multiplex PCR; in TCRdb, only in-frame clones are kept and a portion is missing. This table has under 200,000 clones, roughly 77% appearing once. Sequencing used PBMCs. This clonotype was obtained from a woman aged 40 to 49 in good health and CMV-seropositive.

The chain's CDR3 is CASSPSSGGNNQPQHF. The DNA for the CDR3 is TGTGCCAGCTCACCAAGTTCTGGCGGAAACAATCAGCCCCAGCATTTT. V gene TRBV18 combines with J gene TRBJ1-5; D is uncertain. The CDR3 loop spans 16 amino acids. V gave up 2 bases and J gave up 3 bases, with 14 bases separating them. Germline lookup yields CDR1 KGHSH and CDR2 LQKENI.